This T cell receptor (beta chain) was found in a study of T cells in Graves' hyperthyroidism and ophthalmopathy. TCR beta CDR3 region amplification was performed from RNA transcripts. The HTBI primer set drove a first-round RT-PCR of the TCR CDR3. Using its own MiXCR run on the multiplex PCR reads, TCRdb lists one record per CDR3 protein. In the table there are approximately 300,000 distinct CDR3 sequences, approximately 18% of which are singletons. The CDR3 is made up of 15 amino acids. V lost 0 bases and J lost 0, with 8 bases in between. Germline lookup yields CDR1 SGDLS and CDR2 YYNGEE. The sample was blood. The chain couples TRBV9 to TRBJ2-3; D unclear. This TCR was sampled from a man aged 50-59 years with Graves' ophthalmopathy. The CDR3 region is CASSVGLVSTDTQYF. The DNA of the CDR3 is TGTGCCAGCAGCGTAGGTTTAGTAAGCACAGATACGCAGTATTTT.